One and the same sample provided the 28 T cell receptor beta chains below, sequenced in a study of regulatory T cells in long-lasting Graves disease. As to time point: persistent/refractory GD, antithyroid drugs over 5 years with positive TRAb. Making the TCR library involved RNA that had been extracted from PBMCs. Researchers made TCR beta libraries by using iRepertoire HTBI primers and running Arm-PCR on CDR3 regions. Each CDR3 protein is one row after TCRdb ran MiXCR on the multiplex PCR reads. The data show hundreds of thousands of distinct CDR3 sequences, under 25% seen once. The sample in question was peripheral blood mononuclear cells (PBMCs), obtained when the disease was refractory, from a patient treated with antithyroid drugs. The source is a female donor with Graves disease.

This clonotype was detected many times. The chain uses TRBV2 and TRBJ1-4; D is ambiguous. The V gene's germline CDR1 is SNHLY and CDR2 FYNNEI. V lost 5 bases and J lost 0, with 4 bases in between. This CDR3 comprises 13 residues. The CDR3 DNA follows: TGTGCCAGCAGTTGGACAACTAATGAAAAACTGTTTTTT. This encodes CASSWTTNEKLFF. Full variable domain (outside the CDR3, taken from reference TRBV2 and TRBJ1-4): EPEVTQTPSHQVTQMGQEVILRCVPISNHLYFYWYRQILGQKVEFLVSFYNNEISEKSEIFDDQFSVERPDGSNFTLKIRSTKLEDSAMYFCASSWTTNEKLFFGSGTQLSVL.

This clonotype was found a few times. The V and J genes are TRBV7-8 and TRBJ2-7; D call uncertain. Germline lookup yields CDR1 SGHVS and CDR2 FQNEAQ. This CDR3 is built from 14 residues. Trimming left V 3 bases short and J 3 bases short, with 12 bases between. The CDR3 here is CASSFGQAFYEQYF. CDR3 DNA: TGTGCCAGCAGCTTTGGGCAGGCATTCTACGAGCAGTACTTC.

This clonotype showed up just a few times. The chain employs TRBV4-3 and TRBJ2-2; D is unresolved. Germline V lookup: CDR1 LGHNA, CDR2 YSLEER. Trimming cost V 5 bases and J 6 bases, with 7 bases left between them. The CDR3 covers 12 residues. The CDR3 protein is CASSEVSGELFF. The CDR3, as DNA: TGCGCCAGCAGCGAGGTTTCCGGGGAGCTGTTTTTT.

The chain recombines TRBV14 with TRBJ2-7; 8 bases map to TRBD1. This CDR3 is built from 15 residues. Per germline, CDR1 SGHDN and CDR2 FVKESK. Germline trimming cut 4 bases from V and 2 bases from J; bases unmatched to any gene: 7. CDR3 sequence: CASSLPGQDTYEQYF. For the CDR3, the DNA is TGTGCCAGCAGCCTACCGGGACAGGACACCTACGAGCAGTACTTC. The full variable domain, completed using reference TRBV14 and TRBJ2-7, is EAGVTQFPSHSVIEKGQTVTLRCDPISGHDNLYWYRRVMGKEIKFLLHFVKESKQDESGMPNNRFLAERTGGTYSTLKVQPAELEDSGVYFCASSLPGQDTYEQYFGPGTRLTVT.

This clonotype showed up many times. This chain links TRBV7-2 with TRBJ2-5; 8 bases match TRBD1. There are 13 residues in the CDR3. The ends lost 7 bases at V and 5 bases at J; junction bases unmatched: 6. Germline lookup yields CDR1 SGHTA and CDR2 FQGNSA. The CDR3 coding sequence is TGTGCCAGCACCAAGGACAGGGTGGAGACCCAGTACTTC. Amino acids: CASTKDRVETQYF.

The J gene is TRBJ2-2, the V gene TRBV4-3, with 7 bases identical to TRBD2. V lost 2 bases and J lost 5; bases outside the gene matches: 5. CDR3 size: 15 residues. Germline assignment: CDR1 LGHNA and CDR2 YSLEER. The CDR3 DNA sequence: TGCGCCAGCAGCCAAACCGGGACTACTACCGGGGAGCTGTTTTTT. Its protein is CASSQTGTTTGELFF.

This clonotype was found a few times. The V gene is TRBV6-2 or TRBV6-3, the J gene TRBJ2-7; no clear D gene. Germline loops: CDR1 MNHEY, CDR2 SVGEGT. The CDR3 runs 11 residues. V lost 10 bases, J lost 2 bases, and 9 bases lay in between. CDR3 sequence reads: CATGLTYEQYF. In DNA form, the CDR3 reads TGTGCCACCGGGTTGACCTACGAGCAGTACTTC.

The CDR3 DNA follows: TGTGCCTGGAGTGTATTGGACGGGAACACTGAAGCTTTCTTT. As protein: CAWSVLDGNTEAFF. The genes are TRBV30 and TRBJ1-1; D not certain. Trimming left V 0 bases short and J 1 base short, with 9 bases between. The CDR3 is 14 residues long. Germline loops: CDR1 GTSNPN, CDR2 SVGIG (reference sequence). The entire variable domain, with the rest obtained from reference TRBV30 and TRBJ1-1, is as follows: SQTIHQWPATLVQPVGSPLSLECTVEGTSNPNLYWYRQAAGRGLQLLFYSVGIGQISSEVPQNLSASRPQDRQFILSSKKLLLSDSGFYLCAWSVLDGNTEAFFGQGTRLTVV.

In this sample, this clonotype turned up a few times. This chain joins TRBV19 and TRBJ2-7; D possibly uses TRBD1 or TRBD2 (5 bases each). V lost 8 bases, J lost 0 bases, and 17 bases lay in between. Germline loops: CDR1 LNHDA, CDR2 SQIVND (reference sequence). The CDR3 has 15 amino acids. CDR3 loop: CASAETGTVSYEQYF. The CDR3, as DNA: TGTGCCAGTGCCGAAACCGGGACCGTCTCCTACGAGCAGTACTTC.

This clonotype was seen only a few times. The rearrangement uses TRBV15 and TRBJ2-7, with TRBD2 as a possible D gene (6 bases). CDR1 is LNHNV and CDR2 is YYDKDF in the germline V gene (reference sequence). V was trimmed by 2 bases and J by 2 bases, leaving 22 bases between them. This CDR3 contains 18 residues. The CDR3 sequence: CATSRTPSSGRRTYEQYF. For the CDR3, the DNA is TGTGCCACCAGCAGAACTCCGTCGAGCGGGCGGCGGACCTACGAGCAGTACTTC.

The chain has TRBV24-1 and TRBJ2-2, with TRBD2 identical over 7 bases. This CDR3 region has 17 residues. Unmatched junction bases numbered 8, after V lost 0 bases and J lost 5 bases. Per germline, CDR1 KGHDR and CDR2 SFDVKD. This CDR3 reads CATSDLSAGEGTGELFF. The CDR3 coding sequence is TGTGCCACCAGTGATTTGTCGGCGGGAGAGGGGACCGGGGAGCTGTTTTTT.

On this clonotype: One end of the junction is discordant with germline, which a read error may explain. This chain joins TRBV28 and TRBJ2-7; 7 nucleotides match TRBD2. Germline values: CDR1 MDHEN, CDR2 SYDVKM. The CDR3 is 14 amino acids. The CDR3 DNA is TGTGCCAGCAGTCATAGCGGGTTACCCTACGAGCGGTACTTC. As protein: CASSHSGLPYERYF.

J is TRBJ2-1 and V is TRBV4-2; a weak D match, TRBD2 (5 bases). This CDR3 spans 14 amino acids. Trimming pared 0 bases from V and 7 bases from J, leaving 10 bases between. The germline gives CDR1 LGHNA, CDR2 YNFKEQ. Written as DNA, the CDR3 is TGTGCCAGCAGCCAAGAGAGAGGAGGAAATGAGCAGTTCTTC. This sequence encodes CASSQERGGNEQFF.

This clonotype showed up many times. The V call is TRBV7-9, the J call TRBJ2-7; D might be TRBD2 (6 bases). The CDR3 runs to 13 residues. Germline V gene sequence: CDR1 SEHNR, CDR2 FQNEAQ (reference sequence). Trimming removed 5 bases at V and 1 base at J, with 9 bases between. The CDR3 DNA reads TGTGCCAGCAGCAGGGACTTTTCCTACGAGCAGTACTTC. This translates into CASSRDFSYEQYF. The full variable domain, in which reference TRBV7-9 and TRBJ2-7 provide the parts outside the CDR3, is DTGVSQNPRHKITKRGQNVTFRCDPISEHNRLYWYRQTLGQGPEFLTYFQNEAQLEKSRLLSDRFSAERPKGSFSTLEIQRTEQGDSAMYLCASSRDFSYEQYFGPGTRLTVT.

The chain recombines TRBV20-1 with TRBJ1-4; weak D call: TRBD1 (6 bases). Germline lookup yields CDR1 DFQATT and CDR2 SNEGSKA (reference sequence). This CDR3 contains 14 residues. V shed 6 bases and J shed 8 bases, with 19 bases lying between them. CDR3 coding DNA: TGCAGTGCCCGCAAAGGGGGGGCGATCGAAAAACTGTTTTTT. This translates into CSARKGGAIEKLFF.

About this clonotype itself: The junction does not match germline at one end; this may be a read error. This chain connects TRBV20-1 to TRBJ2-2, with a tentative D call TRBD1 (5 bases). The CDR3 loop spans 15 amino acids. Germline V gives CDR1 DFQATT, CDR2 SNEGSKA (reference sequence). CDR3 loop: CSAPPLGQYTRELFF. CDR3 coding DNA: TGCAGTGCCCCGCCTCTGGGGCAGTACACCCGGGAGCTGTTTTTT.

This clonotype was picked up a small number of times. The chain has TRBV20-1 and TRBJ2-1, with 12 bases that match TRBD2. CDR3 length equals 15 residues. The germline CDR1 and CDR2 sequences are DFQATT and SNEGSKA (reference sequence). V shed 7 bases, J shed 7 bases, and the junction held 11 bases outside the gene matches. The CDR3 loop is CSVGGGTSGRNEQFF. In nucleotides, the CDR3 is TGCAGTGTCGGGGGCGGAACTAGCGGGAGGAATGAGCAGTTCTTC.

This clonotype was picked up many times. The gene calls are TRBV28 and TRBJ2-7; D is unclear. This CDR3 is built from 12 residues. Trimming took off 1 base at V and 6 bases at J, with 7 bases between the two ends. Germline values: CDR1 MDHEN, CDR2 SYDVKM. The CDR3 bases are TGTGCCAGCAGTTTATTGGCTTCCGAGCAGTACTTC. It translates to CASSLLASEQYF.

Notes on this clonotype: Given a much more abundant clone one base away, this may be a read error. The J gene is TRBJ1-6, the V gene TRBV12-3 or TRBV12-4; 8 bases map to TRBD1. The CDR3 covers 15 residues. V was pared by 4 bases and J by 9 bases, with 8 bases of the junction left unmatched. In DNA, the CDR3 is TGTGCCAGCAGTTCCGGACAGGGCTCTAGTTCACCCCTCCACTTT. Translating it yields CASSSGQGSSSPLHF.

The chain has TRBV18 and TRBJ2-7, with 7 bases matching TRBD2. V was clipped by 2 bases and J by 6 bases; unmatched bases: 10. The CDR3 is made up of 15 amino acids. Germline V gene sequence: CDR1 KGHSH, CDR2 LQKENI. The CDR3 loop reads CASSPTRGRGAEQYF. The CDR3, as DNA: TGTGCCAGCTCACCAACGCGCGGGAGAGGAGCCGAGCAGTACTTC.

The gene calls are TRBV18 and TRBJ1-2; D is perhaps TRBD1 (6 bases). Trimming removed 3 bases from V and 4 bases from J, with 15 bases in between. The CDR3 has 15 amino acids. The V gene's germline CDR1 is KGHSH and CDR2 LQKENI. The CDR3 DNA reads as TGTGCCAGCTCACCTTCACGGACAGAAATCTATGGCTACACCTTC. This encodes CASSPSRTEIYGYTF. Looking up the rest from reference TRBV18 and TRBJ1-2 gives the full variable domain: NAGVMQNPRHLVRRRGQEARLRCSPMKGHSHVYWYRQLPEEGLKFMVYLQKENIIDESGMPKERFSAEFPKEGPSILRIQQVVRGDSAAYFCASSPSRTEIYGYTFGSGTRLTVV.

This clonotype was observed a handful of times. At one end the junction does not follow the germline gene, possibly because of a read error. DNA for the CDR3: TGTGCCAGCAGCCAAGATCCCGGGACAGGGGGCTTCTCATTT. Translated: CASSQDPGTGGFSF. This chain links TRBV4-2 with TRBJ1-1, with 12 nucleotides matching TRBD1. Germline-derived CDR1 and CDR2 are LGHNA and YNFKEQ. The CDR3 extends over 14 amino acids.

This clonotype was seen at least ten times. The CDR3 spells CASSYGVRTSGRSSYEQYF. The CDR3, as DNA: TGTGCCAGCAGTTATGGTGTACGGACTAGCGGGAGGAGCTCCTACGAGCAGTACTTC. The rearrangement joins TRBV28 to TRBJ2-7, with 14 bases that match TRBD2. With V trimmed by 4 bases and J by 0 bases, 11 bases remained unmatched. The germline CDR1 and CDR2 sequences are MDHEN and SYDVKM. The CDR3 spans 19 residues.

This rearrangement joins TRBV7-3 to TRBJ2-2; TRBD2 is a possible D gene (6 bases). V shed 3 bases and J shed 2 bases, with 19 bases lying between them. The CDR3 has 18 amino acids. Germline V gene lookup returns CDR1 SGHTA and CDR2 FQGTGA. DNA of the CDR3: TGTGCCAGCAGCTTGGGAGTGTTAGCGGACCCCAACACCGGGGAGCTGTTTTTT. Encoded protein: CASSLGVLADPNTGELFF. Full variable domain (remainder filled in from reference TRBV7-3 and TRBJ2-2): GAGVSQTPSNKVTEKGKYVELRCDPISGHTALYWYRQSLGQGPEFLIYFQGTGAADDSGLPNDRFFAVRPEGSVSTLKIQRTERGDSAVYLCASSLGVLADPNTGELFFGEGSRLTVL.

Notes on this clonotype: Without the conserved terminal phenylalanine or tryptophan, this CDR3 likely stems from a read error. V is TRBV29-1 and J is TRBJ2-7, with 11 positions matching TRBD2. CDR3 length equals 16 residues. V trimming: 0 bases; J trimming: 3 bases; junction bases outside the gene matches: 7. The germline V gene encodes CDR1 SQVTM and CDR2 ANQGSEA. CDR3 amino acids: CSVEDPKLAGDYEQYL. The CDR3 coding sequence is TGCAGCGTTGAAGACCCAAAACTAGCGGGGGACTACGAGCAGTACCTC.

This clonotype showed up just a few times. This rearrangement joins TRBV30 to TRBJ2-7; TRBD1 matches at 8 bases. There are 15 residues in the CDR3. Per the germline V gene, CDR1 is GTSNPN and CDR2 is SVGIG (reference sequence). V shed 3 bases and J 2 bases; nucleotides not matched to a gene: 9. CDR3 bases: TGTGCCTGGAGCCACCCCGGGACAGGAACCTACGAGCAGTACTTC. It encodes CAWSHPGTGTYEQYF. Full variable domain (outside the CDR3, taken from reference TRBV30 and TRBJ2-7): SQTIHQWPATLVQPVGSPLSLECTVEGTSNPNLYWYRQAAGRGLQLLFYSVGIGQISSEVPQNLSASRPQDRQFILSSKKLLLSDSGFYLCAWSHPGTGTYEQYFGPGTRLTVT.

The V gene is TRBV11-2, the J gene TRBJ2-3; D call uncertain. The CDR3 loop spans 12 amino acids. Germline CDR1 and CDR2: SGHAT and FQNNGV. Trimming took off 3 bases at V and 5 bases at J, with 6 bases between the two ends. The CDR3 region is CASSLLLDTQYF. The CDR3 DNA reads TGTGCCAGCAGCTTGTTACTAGATACGCAGTATTTT.

There are a few counts of this clonotype. The chain uses TRBV7-2 and TRBJ2-5; D is unclear. V lost 1 base and J lost 4, with 16 bases in between. This CDR3 region has 16 residues. CDR1 and CDR2 from the germline V gene are SGHTA and FQGNSA. The CDR3 region has the DNA TGTGCCAGCAGCTTAGTGTCCTTGGAATGGACAGAGACCCAGTACTTC. Translated: CASSLVSLEWTETQYF. The full variable domain, its missing parts supplied by reference TRBV7-2 and TRBJ2-5, is GAGVSQSPSNKVTEKGKDVELRCDPISGHTALYWYRQSLGQGLEFLIYFQGNSAPDKSGLPSDRFSAERTGGSVSTLTIQRTQQEDSAVYLCASSLVSLEWTETQYFGPGTRLLVL.